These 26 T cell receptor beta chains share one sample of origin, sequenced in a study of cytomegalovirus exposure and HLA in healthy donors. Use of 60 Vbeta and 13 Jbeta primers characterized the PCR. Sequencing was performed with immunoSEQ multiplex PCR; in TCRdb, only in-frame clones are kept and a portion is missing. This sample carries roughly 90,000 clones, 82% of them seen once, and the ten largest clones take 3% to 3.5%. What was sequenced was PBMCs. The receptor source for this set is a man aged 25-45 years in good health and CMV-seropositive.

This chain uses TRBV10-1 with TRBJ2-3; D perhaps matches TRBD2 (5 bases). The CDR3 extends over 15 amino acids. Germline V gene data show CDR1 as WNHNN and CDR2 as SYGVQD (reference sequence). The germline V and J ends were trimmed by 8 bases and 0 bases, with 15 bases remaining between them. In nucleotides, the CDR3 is TGCGCCAGCCAGGAGCGGTCCGGTAGCACAGATACGCAGTATTTT. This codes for CASQERSGSTDTQYF.

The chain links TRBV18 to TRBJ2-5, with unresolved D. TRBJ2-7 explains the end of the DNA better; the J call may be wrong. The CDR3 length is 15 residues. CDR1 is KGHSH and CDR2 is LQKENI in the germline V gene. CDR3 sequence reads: CASSPPYPQTYEQYF. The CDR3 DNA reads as TGTGCCAGCTCACCACCCTACCCACAGACCTACGAGCAGTACTTC.

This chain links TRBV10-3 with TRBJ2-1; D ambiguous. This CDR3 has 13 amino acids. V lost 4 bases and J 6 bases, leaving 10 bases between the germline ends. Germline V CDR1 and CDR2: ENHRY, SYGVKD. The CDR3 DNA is TGTGCCATCAGTGGAGGTAGAGGCAATGAGCAGTTCTTC. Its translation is CAISGGRGNEQFF.

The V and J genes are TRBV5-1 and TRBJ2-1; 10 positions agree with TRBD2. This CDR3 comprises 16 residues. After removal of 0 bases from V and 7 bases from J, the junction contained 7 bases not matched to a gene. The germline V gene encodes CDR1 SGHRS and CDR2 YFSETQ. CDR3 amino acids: CASSLEPSGRRNEQFF. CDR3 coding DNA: TGCGCCAGCAGCTTGGAGCCTAGCGGGAGACGGAATGAGCAGTTCTTC.

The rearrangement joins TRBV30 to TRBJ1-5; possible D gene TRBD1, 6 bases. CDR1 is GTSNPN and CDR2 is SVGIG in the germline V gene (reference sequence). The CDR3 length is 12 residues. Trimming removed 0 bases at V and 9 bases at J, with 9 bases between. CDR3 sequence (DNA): TGTGCCTGGAGTGTAGGGGGGGGGCCCCAGCATTTT. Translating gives CAWSVGGGPQHF.

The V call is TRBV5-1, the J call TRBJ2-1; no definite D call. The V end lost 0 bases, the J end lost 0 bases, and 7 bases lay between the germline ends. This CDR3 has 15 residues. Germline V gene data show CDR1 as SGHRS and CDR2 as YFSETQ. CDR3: CASSLAATSYNEQFF. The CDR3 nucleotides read TGCGCCAGCAGCTTGGCAGCGACCTCCTACAATGAGCAGTTCTTC.

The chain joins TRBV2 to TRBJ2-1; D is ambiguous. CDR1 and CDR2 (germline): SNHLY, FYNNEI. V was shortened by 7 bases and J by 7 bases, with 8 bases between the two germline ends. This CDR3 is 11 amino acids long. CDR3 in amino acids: CASTVANEQFF. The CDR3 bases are TGTGCCAGCACGGTAGCTAATGAGCAGTTCTTC. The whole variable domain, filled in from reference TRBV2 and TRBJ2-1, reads EPEVTQTPSHQVTQMGQEVILRCVPISNHLYFYWYRQILGQKVEFLVSFYNNEISEKSEIFDDQFSVERPDGSNFTLKIRSTKLEDSAMYFCASTVANEQFFGPGTRLTVL.

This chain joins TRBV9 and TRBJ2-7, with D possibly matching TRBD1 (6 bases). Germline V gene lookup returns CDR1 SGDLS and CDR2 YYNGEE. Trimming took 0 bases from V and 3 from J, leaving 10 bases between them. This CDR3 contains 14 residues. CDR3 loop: CASSVEDRNYEQYF. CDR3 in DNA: TGTGCCAGCAGCGTAGAGGACAGAAACTACGAGCAGTACTTC.

CDR3 region: CASSQVVLWETQYF. The CDR3 coding sequence is TGTGCCAGCAGCCAGGTAGTCTTATGGGAGACCCAGTACTTC. The rearrangement joins TRBV7-9 to TRBJ2-5, with D unresolved. The germline V and J ends were trimmed by 5 bases and 5 bases, with 15 bases remaining between them. Germline V CDR1 and CDR2: SEHNR, FQNEAQ (reference sequence). The length of the CDR3 is 14 residues.

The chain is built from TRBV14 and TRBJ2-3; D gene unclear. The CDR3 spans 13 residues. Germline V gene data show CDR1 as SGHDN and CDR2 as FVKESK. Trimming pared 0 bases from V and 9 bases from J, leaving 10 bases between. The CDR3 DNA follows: TGTGCCAGCAGCCAAGATCACATCGGGACGCAGTATTTT. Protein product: CASSQDHIGTQYF.

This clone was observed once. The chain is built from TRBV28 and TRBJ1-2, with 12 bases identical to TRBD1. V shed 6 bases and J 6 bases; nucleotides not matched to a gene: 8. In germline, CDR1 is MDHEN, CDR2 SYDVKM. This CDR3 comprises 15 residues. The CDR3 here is CASREPGQGADGYTF. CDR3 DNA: TGTGCCAGCAGAGAACCGGGACAGGGGGCGGATGGCTACACCTTC.

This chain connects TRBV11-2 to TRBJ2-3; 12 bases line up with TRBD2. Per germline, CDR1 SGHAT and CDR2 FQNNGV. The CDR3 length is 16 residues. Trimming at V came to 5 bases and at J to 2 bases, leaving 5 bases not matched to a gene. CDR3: CASSPRTSGTTDTQYF. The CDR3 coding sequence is TGTGCCAGCAGCCCCAGGACTAGCGGGACCACAGATACGCAGTATTTT.

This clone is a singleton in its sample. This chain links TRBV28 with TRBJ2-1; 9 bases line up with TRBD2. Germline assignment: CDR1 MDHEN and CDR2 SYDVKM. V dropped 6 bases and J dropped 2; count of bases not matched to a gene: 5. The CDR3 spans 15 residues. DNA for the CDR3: TGTGCCAGCAGCCGCAGCGGGAGGACCTACAATGAGCAGTTCTTC. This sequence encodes CASSRSGRTYNEQFF.

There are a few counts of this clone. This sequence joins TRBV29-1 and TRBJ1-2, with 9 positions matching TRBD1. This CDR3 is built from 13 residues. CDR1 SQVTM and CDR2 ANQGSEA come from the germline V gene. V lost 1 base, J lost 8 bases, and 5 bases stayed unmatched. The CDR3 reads CSVEAQGAKGYTF. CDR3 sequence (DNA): TGCAGCGTTGAAGCACAGGGGGCGAAAGGCTACACCTTC.

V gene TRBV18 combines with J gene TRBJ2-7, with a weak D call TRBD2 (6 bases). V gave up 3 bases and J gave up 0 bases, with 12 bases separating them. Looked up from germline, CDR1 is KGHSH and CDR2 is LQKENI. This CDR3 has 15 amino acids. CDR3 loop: CASSPGQTSSYEQYF. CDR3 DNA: TGTGCCAGCTCACCCGGTCAGACTAGCTCCTACGAGCAGTACTTC. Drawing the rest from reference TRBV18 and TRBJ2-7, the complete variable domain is NAGVMQNPRHLVRRRGQEARLRCSPMKGHSHVYWYRQLPEEGLKFMVYLQKENIIDESGMPKERFSAEFPKEGPSILRIQQVVRGDSAAYFCASSPGQTSSYEQYFGPGTRLTVT.

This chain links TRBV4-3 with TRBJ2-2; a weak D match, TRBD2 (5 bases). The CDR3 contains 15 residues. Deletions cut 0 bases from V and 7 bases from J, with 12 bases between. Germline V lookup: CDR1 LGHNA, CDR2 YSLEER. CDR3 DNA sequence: TGCGCCAGCAGCCAAGATAGAGGGTTTAGCGGGGAGCTGTTTTTT. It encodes CASSQDRGFSGELFF.

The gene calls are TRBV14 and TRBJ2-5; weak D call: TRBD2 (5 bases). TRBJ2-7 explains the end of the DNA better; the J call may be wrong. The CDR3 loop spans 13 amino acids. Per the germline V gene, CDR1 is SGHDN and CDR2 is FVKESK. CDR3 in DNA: TGTGCCAGCAGCCTTCAGACTATCTACGAGCAGTACTTC. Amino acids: CASSLQTIYEQYF.

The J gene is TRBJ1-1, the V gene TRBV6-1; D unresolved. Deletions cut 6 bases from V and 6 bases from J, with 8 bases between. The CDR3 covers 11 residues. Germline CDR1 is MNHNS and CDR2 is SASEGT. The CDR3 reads CASSPFSEAFF. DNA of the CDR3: TGTGCCAGCAGCCCCTTCTCTGAAGCTTTCTTT.

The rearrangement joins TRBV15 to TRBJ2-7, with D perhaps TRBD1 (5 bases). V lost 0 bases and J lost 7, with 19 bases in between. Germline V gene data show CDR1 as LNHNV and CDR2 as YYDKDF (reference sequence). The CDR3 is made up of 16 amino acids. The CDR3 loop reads CATSRDLGHQPSEQYF. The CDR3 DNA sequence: TGTGCCACCAGCAGAGACCTTGGACACCAGCCCTCTGAGCAGTACTTC.

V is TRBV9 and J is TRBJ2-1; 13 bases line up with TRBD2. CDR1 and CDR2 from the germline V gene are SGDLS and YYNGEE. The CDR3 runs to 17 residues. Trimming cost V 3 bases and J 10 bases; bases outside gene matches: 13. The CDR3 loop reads CASSEKGTSGATGEQFF. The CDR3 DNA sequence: TGTGCCAGCAGCGAAAAGGGGACTAGCGGGGCAACAGGGGAGCAGTTCTTC.

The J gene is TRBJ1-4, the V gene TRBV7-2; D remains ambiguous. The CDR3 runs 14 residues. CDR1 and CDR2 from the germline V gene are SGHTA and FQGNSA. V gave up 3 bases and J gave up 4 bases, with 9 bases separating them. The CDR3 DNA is TGTGCCAGCAGCTTTGGAGGGAATAATGAAAAACTGTTTTTT. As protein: CASSFGGNNEKLFF.

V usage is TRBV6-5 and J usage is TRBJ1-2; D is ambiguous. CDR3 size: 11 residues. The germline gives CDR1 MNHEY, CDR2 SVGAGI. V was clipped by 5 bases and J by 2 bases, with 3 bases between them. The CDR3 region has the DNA TGTGCCAGCAGTGAGAACTATGGCTACACCTTC. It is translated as CASSENYGYTF.

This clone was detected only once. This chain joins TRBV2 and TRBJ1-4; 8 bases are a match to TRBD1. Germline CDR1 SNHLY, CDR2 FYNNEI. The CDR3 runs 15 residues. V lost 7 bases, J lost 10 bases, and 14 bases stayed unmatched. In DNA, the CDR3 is TGTGCCAGCATGGGGAGGGCGACAGGGGTTTTAAAACTGTTTTTT. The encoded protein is CASMGRATGVLKLFF.

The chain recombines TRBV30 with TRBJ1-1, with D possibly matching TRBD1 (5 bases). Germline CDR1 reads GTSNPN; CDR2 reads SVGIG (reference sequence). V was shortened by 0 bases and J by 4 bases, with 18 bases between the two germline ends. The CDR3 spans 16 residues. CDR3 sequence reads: CAWSVRLRGLGTEAFF. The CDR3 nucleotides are TGTGCCTGGAGTGTACGTTTGCGGGGCCTTGGCACTGAAGCTTTCTTT.

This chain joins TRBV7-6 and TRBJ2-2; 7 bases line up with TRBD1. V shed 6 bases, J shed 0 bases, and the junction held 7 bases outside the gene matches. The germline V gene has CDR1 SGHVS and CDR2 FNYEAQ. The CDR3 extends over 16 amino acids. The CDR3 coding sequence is TGTGCCAGCAGTTTGGGACAGACCACGAACACCGGGGAGCTGTTTTTT. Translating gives CASSLGQTTNTGELFF.

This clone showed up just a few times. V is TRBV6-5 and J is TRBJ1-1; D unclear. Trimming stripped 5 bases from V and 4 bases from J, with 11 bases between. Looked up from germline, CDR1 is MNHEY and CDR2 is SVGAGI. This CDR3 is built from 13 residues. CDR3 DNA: TGTGCCAGCAGTGAAGCGGGGAGCACTGAAGCTTTCTTT. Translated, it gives CASSEAGSTEAFF.